A selection of T cell receptor beta chains follows, all from one sample in a study of control samples from healthy donors and cancer patients. Only in-frame clones appear in the TCRdb table, and some are missing; sequencing was by immunoSEQ multiplex PCR. The sample has roughly 220,000 clones; over 90% are singletons. Material for sequencing was blood. The receptors here all came from a man aged 50-60 years in good health. Both conserved end residues are part of each CDR3. The D gene is left open where the match is weak. The size field is filled for only some rows; it gives once, few, many or a size class.

.	TRBV29-1	TRBJ1-4	TRBD1	TGCAGCGTTAGGACAGGGTCTAATGAAAAACTGTTTTTT	CSVRTGSNEKLFF
.	TRBV11-2	TRBJ2-2	TRBD1	TGTGCCAGCAGCTTACCCCGGACAGGAGAAACCGGGGAGCTGTTTTTT	CASSLPRTGETGELFF
few	TRBV10-3	TRBJ1-2	TRBD1	TGTGCCATCAGTCCACAGGGGTATGGCTACACCTTC	CAISPQGYGYTF
.	TRBV28	TRBJ2-7	.	TGTGCCAGCAGGGAAGTCGCCACAGGGCCCTACGAGCAGTACTTC	CASREVATGPYEQYF
once	TRBV19	TRBJ1-1	TRBD1	TGTGCCAGTAGTATCCGCGGACAGGGGATCACTGAAGCTTTCTTT	CASSIRGQGITEAFF
.	TRBV2	TRBJ1-3	.	TGTGCCAGCAGTCTACAGGGTCTGGTTGGAAACACCATATATTTT	CASSLQGLVGNTIYF
once	TRBV4-2	TRBJ2-7	TRBD2	TGTGCCAGCAGCCCAGGGACTAGCGGGGGACTTCACTACGAGCAGTACTTC	CASSPGTSGGLHYEQYF
.	TRBV19	TRBJ1-3	.	TGTGCCAGTAGTCCGACACCCAGTGGAAACACCATATATTTT	CASSPTPSGNTIYF
.	TRBV3-1/TRBV3-2	TRBJ1-6	.	TGTGCCAGCAGCCAAGGTCCGCATTCACCCCTCCACTTT	CASSQGPHSPLHF
.	TRBV28	TRBJ1-1	TRBD1	TGTGCCAGCAGTTCCCCGGGACAGCCGAACACTGAAGCTTTCTTT	CASSSPGQPNTEAFF
.	TRBV6-1	TRBJ2-1	.	TGTGCCAGCAGTGAGGGCCGGCTGTATCGGGATGAGCAGTTCTTC	CASSEGRLYRDEQFF
.	TRBV2	TRBJ1-4	.	TGTGCCAGCAGATCGGTGGCGCACAATAATGAAAAACTGTTTTTT	CASRSVAHNNEKLFF
.	TRBV4-1	TRBJ1-1	TRBD1	TGCGCCAGCAGCTCACAGGGGGGGAACACTGAAGCTTTCTTT	CASSSQGGNTEAFF